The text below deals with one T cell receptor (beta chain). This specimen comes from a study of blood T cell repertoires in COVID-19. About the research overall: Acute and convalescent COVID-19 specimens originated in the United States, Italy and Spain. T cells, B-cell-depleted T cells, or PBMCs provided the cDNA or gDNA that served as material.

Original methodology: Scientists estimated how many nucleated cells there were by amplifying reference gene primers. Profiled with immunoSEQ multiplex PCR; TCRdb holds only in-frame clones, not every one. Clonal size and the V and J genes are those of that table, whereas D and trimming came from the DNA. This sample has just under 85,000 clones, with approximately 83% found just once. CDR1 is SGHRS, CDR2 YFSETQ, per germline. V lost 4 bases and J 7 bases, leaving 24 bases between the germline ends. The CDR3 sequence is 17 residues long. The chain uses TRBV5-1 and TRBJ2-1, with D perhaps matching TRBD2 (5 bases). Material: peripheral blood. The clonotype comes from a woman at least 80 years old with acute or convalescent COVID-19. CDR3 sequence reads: CASSPNPLLEGGNEQFF. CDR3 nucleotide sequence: TGCGCCAGCAGCCCAAACCCCCTACTAGAGGGTGGGAATGAGCAGTTCTTC.